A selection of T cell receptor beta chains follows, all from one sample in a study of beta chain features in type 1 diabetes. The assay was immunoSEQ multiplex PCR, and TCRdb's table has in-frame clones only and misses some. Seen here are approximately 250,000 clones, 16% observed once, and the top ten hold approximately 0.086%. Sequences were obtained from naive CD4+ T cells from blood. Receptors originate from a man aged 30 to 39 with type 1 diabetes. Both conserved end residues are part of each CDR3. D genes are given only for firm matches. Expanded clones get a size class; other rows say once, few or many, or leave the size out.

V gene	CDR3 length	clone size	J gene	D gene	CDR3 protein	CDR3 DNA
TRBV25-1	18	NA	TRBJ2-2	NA	CASSEYGGRQRGTGELFF	TGTGCCAGCAGTGAATATGGGGGACGTCAAAGGGGAACCGGGGAGCTGTTTTTT
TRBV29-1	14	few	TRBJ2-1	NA	CSVEGQNRNNEQFF	TGCAGCGTTGAAGGCCAGAATCGGAACAATGAGCAGTTCTTC
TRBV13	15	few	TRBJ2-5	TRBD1	CASSPGTGIQETQYF	TGTGCCAGCAGCCCGGGGACAGGGATTCAAGAGACCCAGTACTTC
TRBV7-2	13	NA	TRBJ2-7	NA	CASSLWEVYEQYF	TGTGCCAGCAGCTTATGGGAAGTCTACGAGCAGTACTTC
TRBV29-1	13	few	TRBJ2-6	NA	CSVVGSGANVLTF	TGCAGCGTTGTTGGCTCTGGGGCCAACGTCCTGACTTTC
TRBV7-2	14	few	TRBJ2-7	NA	CASSSPGGLGEQYF	TGTGCCAGCAGCTCCCCAGGAGGGCTCGGCGAGCAGTACTTC
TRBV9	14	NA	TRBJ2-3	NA	CASSVGTRADTQYF	TGTGCCAGCAGCGTAGGGACACGGGCAGATACGCAGTATTTT
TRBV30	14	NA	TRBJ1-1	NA	CAWSPGDGRNEAFF	TGTGCCTGGAGTCCAGGGGACGGACGGAATGAAGCTTTCTTT
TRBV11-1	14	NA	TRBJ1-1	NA	CASRYQVMNTEAFF	TGTGCCAGCAGATATCAGGTCATGAACACTGAAGCTTTCTTT
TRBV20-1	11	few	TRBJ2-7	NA	CSAPQNREQYF	TGCAGTGCTCCGCAGAATCGCGAGCAGTACTTC
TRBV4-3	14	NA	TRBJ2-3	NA	CASSQSEGIDTQYF	TGCGCCAGCAGCCAAAGCGAGGGGATAGATACGCAGTATTTT
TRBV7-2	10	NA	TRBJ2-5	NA	CASSQETQYF	TGTGCCAGCAGCCAAGAGACCCAGTACTTC
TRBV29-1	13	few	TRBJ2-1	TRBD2	CSAGLAAYNEQFF	TGCAGCGCTGGACTAGCGGCCTACAATGAGCAGTTCTTC
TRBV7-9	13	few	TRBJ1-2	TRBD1	CASSLGTGLGYTF	TGTGCCAGCAGCTTAGGGACAGGGCTCGGCTACACCTTC
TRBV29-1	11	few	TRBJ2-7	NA	CSVATGREQYF	TGCAGCGTTGCTACAGGGCGCGAGCAGTACTTC
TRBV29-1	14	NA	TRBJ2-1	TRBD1	CSVVGQGFVNEQFF	TGCAGCGTTGTTGGACAGGGGTTCGTCAATGAGCAGTTCTTC
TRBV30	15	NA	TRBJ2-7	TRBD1	CAWSDPGQYHYEQYF	TGTGCCTGGAGTGACCCGGGACAGTACCACTACGAGCAGTACTTC
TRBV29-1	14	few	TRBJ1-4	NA	CSALSRITNEKLFF	TGCAGCGCCCTGAGCAGGATAACGAATGAAAAACTGTTTTTT
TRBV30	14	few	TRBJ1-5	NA	CAWRAEPSNQPQHF	TGTGCCTGGAGAGCGGAACCTAGCAATCAGCCCCAGCATTTT
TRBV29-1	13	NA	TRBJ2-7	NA	CSALDRSSLEQYF	TGCAGCGCCCTTGACAGGTCGTCCCTCGAGCAGTACTTC
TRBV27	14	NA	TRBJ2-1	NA	CASSPYGQPNEQFF	TGTGCCAGCAGTCCATATGGACAGCCTAATGAGCAGTTCTTC
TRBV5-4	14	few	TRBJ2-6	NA	CASSLYGAITVLTF	TGTGCCAGCAGCTTGTACGGTGCGATAACCGTCCTGACTTTC
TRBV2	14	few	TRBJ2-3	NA	CASIFGPRTDTQYF	TGTGCCAGCATTTTCGGGCCTCGCACAGATACGCAGTATTTT
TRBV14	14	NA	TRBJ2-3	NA	CASSQLGVTDTQYF	TGTGCCAGCAGCCAGTTGGGTGTCACAGATACGCAGTATTTT
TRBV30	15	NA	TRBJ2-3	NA	CAWSVKGKRTDTQYF	TGTGCCTGGAGTGTAAAGGGGAAGAGGACAGATACGCAGTATTTT
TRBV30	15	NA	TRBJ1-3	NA	CAWSVLSASGNTIYF	TGTGCCTGGAGTGTACTGTCAGCGTCTGGAAACACCATATATTTT
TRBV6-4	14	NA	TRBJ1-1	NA	CAPPEGRQDTEAFF	TGTGCCCCGCCGGAGGGCCGCCAAGACACTGAAGCTTTCTTT
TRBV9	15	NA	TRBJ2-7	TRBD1	CASSPRTGNWYEQYF	TGTGCCAGCAGCCCTCGGACAGGGAATTGGTACGAGCAGTACTTC
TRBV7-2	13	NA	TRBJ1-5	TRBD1	CASMGQGNQPQHF	TGTGCCAGCATGGGACAGGGGAATCAGCCCCAGCATTTT
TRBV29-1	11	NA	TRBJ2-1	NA	CSVEPGQGQFF	TGCAGCGTCGAGCCGGGACAAGGGCAGTTCTTC
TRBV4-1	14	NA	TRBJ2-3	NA	CATRGGGSTDTQYF	TGCGCCACCAGGGGCGGCGGGAGCACAGATACGCAGTATTTT
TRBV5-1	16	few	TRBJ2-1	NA	CASDPTGGGSYNEQFF	TGCGCCAGCGACCCTACCGGGGGCGGCTCCTACAATGAGCAGTTCTTC
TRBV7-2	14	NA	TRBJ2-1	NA	CASSTRTILNEQFF	TGTGCCAGCAGCACACGGACTATTCTCAATGAGCAGTTCTTC
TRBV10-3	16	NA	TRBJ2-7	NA	CAISESGDYRVYEQYF	TGTGCCATCAGTGAGTCAGGGGATTACAGAGTCTACGAGCAGTACTTC
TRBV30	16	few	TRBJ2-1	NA	CAWSVSGSVGINEQFF	TGTGCCTGGAGTGTATCCGGGAGCGTTGGGATCAATGAGCAGTTCTTC
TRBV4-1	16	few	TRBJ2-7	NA	CASSLGGGRGVYEQYF	TGCGCCAGCAGCCTAGGAGGCGGCAGGGGTGTCTACGAGCAGTACTTC
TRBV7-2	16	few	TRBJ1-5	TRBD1	CASSLDRGGLYQPQHF	TGTGCCAGCAGCTTAGACAGGGGAGGACTTTATCAGCCCCAGCATTTT
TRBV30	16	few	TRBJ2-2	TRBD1	CAWSTYRGRTTGELFF	TGTGCCTGGAGTACTTACAGGGGGAGGACCACCGGGGAGCTGTTTTTT
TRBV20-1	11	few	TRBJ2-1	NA	CSATGGFEQFF	TGCAGTGCCACCGGAGGGTTTGAGCAGTTCTTC
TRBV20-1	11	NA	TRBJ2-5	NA	CSAPREETQYF	TGCAGTGCTCCTAGGGAAGAGACCCAGTACTTC
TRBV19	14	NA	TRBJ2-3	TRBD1	CASGGQLNTDTQYF	TGTGCCAGTGGGGGACAGCTGAACACAGATACGCAGTATTTT